These T cell receptor beta chains were read from a single sample in a study of liver allograft versus peripheral blood T cells. Each CDR3 protein is one row after TCRdb ran MiXCR on the reads. The sample has 10,000 or so distinct CDR3 sequences, over 14% seen once; the top ten hold about 3.2%. Source of these receptors: a human patient who had a liver transplant. The graft donor may be the source of some T cells. Each CDR3 is given with its conserved first and last residue. The order of the fields is J gene, CDR3 length, clone size, V gene, D gene, CDR3 protein, CDR3 DNA. A D gene is named only where the DNA matches it firmly. Only part of the rows carry a size: once, few, many, or a class if the clone is expanded.

>TRBJ2-7|16|medium-sized|TRBV7-2|TRBD2
CASSQGLAGGSYEQYF
TGTGCCAGCAGCCAGGGACTAGCGGGAGGTTCCTACGAGCAGTACTTC
>TRBJ2-5|15|NA|TRBV20-1|TRBD2
CSAGTSGALEETQYF
TGCAGTGCGGGGACTAGCGGGGCCCTGGAGGAGACCCAGTACTTC
>TRBJ2-7|15|NA|TRBV28|TRBD2
CASKPWEGVGYEQYF
TGTGCCAGCAAACCATGGGAGGGAGTGGGCTACGAGCAGTACTTC
>TRBJ1-2|16|few|TRBV19|NA
CASSTAGGPGGYGYTF
TGTGCCAGTAGTACCGCCGGGGGCCCTGGGGGCTATGGCTACACCTTC
>TRBJ1-1|15|many|TRBV14|NA
CASRPLVGEGTEAFF
TGTGCCAGCAGACCCCTAGTGGGGGAGGGGACTGAAGCTTTCTTT
>TRBJ2-7|14|NA|TRBV11-2|NA
CASSLERGGYEQYF
TGTGCCAGCAGCTTAGAAAGAGGGGGCTACGAGCAGTACTTC
>TRBJ2-1|14|medium-sized|TRBV19|NA
CASSPQTNRDEQFF
TGTGCCAGTAGTCCGCAGACAAACCGGGATGAGCAGTTCTTC
>TRBJ2-1|15|medium-sized|TRBV10-3|TRBD2
CAIRVAGASYNEQFF
TGTGCCATCAGAGTGGCGGGAGCATCCTACAATGAGCAGTTCTTC
>TRBJ1-1|13|many|TRBV6-1|NA
CASSIKRDTEAFF
TGTGCCAGCAGTATAAAAAGGGACACTGAAGCTTTCTTT
>TRBJ2-5|15|NA|TRBV14|NA
CASSRWGSSGETQYF
TGTGCCAGCAGTCGGTGGGGGAGTAGCGGAGAGACCCAGTACTTC